This T cell receptor (beta chain) was recorded in a study of radiation and T cells in renal cell carcinoma. Notes on the study in general: Intratumoral heterogeneity was not captured in these approximately 1 g regions.

Method: immunoSEQ multiplex PCR; TCRdb's copy keeps in-frame clones and lacks some. Among roughly 3,500 clones listed, approximately 80% were seen once. Germline values: CDR1 LNHDA, CDR2 SQIVND (reference sequence). This CDR3 is built from 14 residues. Trimming took off 9 bases at V and 6 bases at J, with 19 bases between the two ends. This sample's treatment: treatment-naive control, cytoreductive nephrectomy. Controls included a few female and 11 to 12 male donors, resected 2011 to 2014. The count of this clone is one. What it binds is unknown. Sequences were derived from tumor tissue, sampled from a patient whose treatment was nephrectomy without radiotherapy. This TCR came from a man between 50 and 59 years old with renal cell carcinoma. This sequence joins TRBV19 and TRBJ2-3; D could derive from TRBD1 or TRBD2 (5 bases each). CDR3 residues: CASRDQNVPDTQYF. DNA of the CDR3: TGTGCCAGCCGGGACCAGAATGTTCCGGATACGCAGTATTTT.